Reported below is one T cell receptor beta chain. What this receptor recognizes is not known. Each CD8+ T cell subset was flow-sorted in triplicate, and 250,000 to 300,000 cells per subset were placed directly into RLT lysis buffer. To keep memory contaminants out, a stringent definition of naive CD8+ T cells was applied: CD45RO-CCR7+CD27+CD95-. Peripheral blood mononuclear cells were isolated from buffy coats by standard density gradient centrifugation. Naive CXCR3-negative and CXCR3-positive CD8+ T cells were flow-sorted using a FACSAria III. An RNeasy Mini Kit was used to extract total RNA from the sorted cells. The CDR3, cysteine through phenylalanine, is 12 amino acids long. The coding DNA is unavailable. The CDR1 and CDR2 encoded by the germline V gene (reference sequence) are SEHNR and FQNEAQ. Sequencing was carried out with a NextSeq 550. The Human TCR Profiling Kit (MiLaboratory) was used to prepare UMI-labeled 5' RACE TRB cDNA libraries. The full amount of extracted RNA was used for cDNA synthesis, and the full amount of resulting cDNA was used for PCR amplification. Libraries were prepared in parallel with an identical number of PCR cycles. On the study's bioinformatics: About 57,000 +/- 9,900 unique UMI-labeled TRB cDNA molecules per library were extracted with MIGEC and MiXCR, with at least two reads per UMI required. On average, roughly 40,000 +/- 10,000 functional in-frame TRB CDR3 nucleotide clonotypes lacking stop codons were found per library. After each sample was downsampled to 5000 UMI-labeled TRB molecules, VDJtools was used to calculate diversity metrics such as normalized Shannon-Wiener and Chao1. VDJtools computed clonotype-size-weighted physicochemical properties of the central five CDR3 residues: interaction energy, strength, volume and Kidera factor 4. TCRdb reprocessed the reads, and each CDR3 protein sequence is entered once, without DNA. The V and J calls were not made by the authors but by TCRdb's processing. The sample table gives 150,000 to 160,000 distinct CDR3 sequences. The top ten constitute 0.45% to 0.6% of the sample.

These data are taken from a study of CXCR3-negative and CXCR3-positive naive CD8 T cells (dated by TCRdb to between 2018 and 2020). About the investigation overall: In total, 110 million to 150 million TRB reads were obtained, corresponding to roughly 1.5 +/- 0.3 million reads per library. The diversity and physicochemical repertoire analyses included ten to eleven donors pooled from two independent experiments. The TRBV-TRBJ cluster analysis covered naive subsets from about 5 donors and memory cells from 3 donors.

The study at large found these results: Within the same donor, TRBV-TRBJ usage looked similar between naive CXCR3-negative and CXCR3-positive cells, but memory cells had distinct patterns. Freshly isolated PBMCs were used for most assays because CXCR3 expression partially decreased after cryopreservation. Compared with CXCR3-negative naive cells, CXCR3-positive naive cells had TRB CDR3s with higher hydrophobicity (lower Kidera factor 4), lower energy, and higher strength and volume indices. Because surface CD5, which has been linked to self-reactivity in mice, was comparable between naive subsets, TCR interaction strength was also inferred from TRB CDR3 physicochemical properties. Repertoire diversity was comparably high in both naive subsets but much lower in memory CD8+ T cells.

The material sequenced was naive CXCR3+ CD8+ T cells from blood. The sample's cell subset or site label, in plain terms: CD45RO-CCR7+CD27+CD95- naive CD8+ T cells expressing CXCR3 (TNR3+). This clonotype originated in a human donor in good health. Some clones in this sample may be carry-over from other donors' samples. Here the chain combines TRBV7-9 and TRBJ1-5. Here the CDR3 is given as CASSSTNQPQHF.